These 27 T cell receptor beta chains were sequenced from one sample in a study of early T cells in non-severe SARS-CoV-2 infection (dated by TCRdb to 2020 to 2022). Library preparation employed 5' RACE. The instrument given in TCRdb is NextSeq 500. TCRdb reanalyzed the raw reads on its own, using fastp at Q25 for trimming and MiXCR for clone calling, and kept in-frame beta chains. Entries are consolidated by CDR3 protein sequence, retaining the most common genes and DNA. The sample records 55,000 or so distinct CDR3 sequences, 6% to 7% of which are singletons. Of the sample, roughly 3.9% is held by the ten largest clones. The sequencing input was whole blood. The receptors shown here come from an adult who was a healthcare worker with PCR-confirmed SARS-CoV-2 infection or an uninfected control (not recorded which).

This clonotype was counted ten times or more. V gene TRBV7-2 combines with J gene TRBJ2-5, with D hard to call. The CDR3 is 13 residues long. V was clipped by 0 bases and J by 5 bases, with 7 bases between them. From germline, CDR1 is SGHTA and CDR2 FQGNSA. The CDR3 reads CASSLAIRETQYF. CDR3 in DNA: TGTGCCAGCAGCTTAGCGATCCGGGAGACCCAGTACTTC.

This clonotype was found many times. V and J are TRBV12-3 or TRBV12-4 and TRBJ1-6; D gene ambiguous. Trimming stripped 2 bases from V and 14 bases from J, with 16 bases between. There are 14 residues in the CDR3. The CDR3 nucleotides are TGTGCCAGCAGTTTAAGGAGGCCCGCGGTCTCCCTCCACTTT. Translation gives CASSLRRPAVSLHF.

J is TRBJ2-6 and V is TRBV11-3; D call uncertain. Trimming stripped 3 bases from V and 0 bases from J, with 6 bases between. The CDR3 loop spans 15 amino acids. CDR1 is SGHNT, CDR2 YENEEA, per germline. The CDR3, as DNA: TGTGCCAGCAGCTTGTGGGGCTCTGGGGCCAACGTCCTGACTTTC. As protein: CASSLWGSGANVLTF.

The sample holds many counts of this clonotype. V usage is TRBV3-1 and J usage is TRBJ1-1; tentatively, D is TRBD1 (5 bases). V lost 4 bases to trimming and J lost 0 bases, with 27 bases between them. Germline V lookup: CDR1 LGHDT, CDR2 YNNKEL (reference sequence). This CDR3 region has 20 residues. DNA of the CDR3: TGTGCCAGCAGCCGACCGGCAGGGAGCAAAGGGAATTCGGTGAACACTGAAGCTTTCTTT. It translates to CASSRPAGSKGNSVNTEAFF.

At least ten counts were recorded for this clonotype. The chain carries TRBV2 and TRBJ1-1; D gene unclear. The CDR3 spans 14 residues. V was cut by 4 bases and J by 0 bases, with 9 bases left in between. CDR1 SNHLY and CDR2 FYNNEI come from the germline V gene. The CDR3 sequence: CASSVQPVNTEAFF. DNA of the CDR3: TGTGCCAGCAGTGTCCAACCGGTGAACACTGAAGCTTTCTTT.

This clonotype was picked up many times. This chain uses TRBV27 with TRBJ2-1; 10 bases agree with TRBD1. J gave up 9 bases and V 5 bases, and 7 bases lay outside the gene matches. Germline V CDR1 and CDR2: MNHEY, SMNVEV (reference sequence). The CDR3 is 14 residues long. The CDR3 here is CASSPDRGLGEQFF. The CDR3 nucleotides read TGTGCCAGCAGTCCCGACAGGGGGCTTGGTGAGCAGTTCTTC.

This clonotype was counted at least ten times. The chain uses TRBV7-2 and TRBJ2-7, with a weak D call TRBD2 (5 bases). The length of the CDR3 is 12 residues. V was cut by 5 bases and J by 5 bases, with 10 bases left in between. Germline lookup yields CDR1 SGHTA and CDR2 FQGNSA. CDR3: CASSMDLNEQYF. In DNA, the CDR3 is TGTGCCAGCAGCATGGACTTAAACGAGCAGTACTTC.

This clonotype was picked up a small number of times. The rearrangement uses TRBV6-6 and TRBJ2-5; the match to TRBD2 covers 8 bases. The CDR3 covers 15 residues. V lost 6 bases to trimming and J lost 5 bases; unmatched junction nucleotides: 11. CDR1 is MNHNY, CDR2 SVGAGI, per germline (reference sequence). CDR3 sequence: CASSLPGGATETQYF. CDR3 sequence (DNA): TGTGCCAGCAGCCTTCCGGGGGGGGCCACGGAGACCCAGTACTTC.

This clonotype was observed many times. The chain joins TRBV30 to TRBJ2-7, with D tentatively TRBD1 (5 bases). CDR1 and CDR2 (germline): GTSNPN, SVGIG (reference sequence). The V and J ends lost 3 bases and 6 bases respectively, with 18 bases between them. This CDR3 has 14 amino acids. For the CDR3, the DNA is TGTGCCTGGAGCCAAAACGGGCAGGGCATCGAGCAGTACTTC. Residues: CAWSQNGQGIEQYF.

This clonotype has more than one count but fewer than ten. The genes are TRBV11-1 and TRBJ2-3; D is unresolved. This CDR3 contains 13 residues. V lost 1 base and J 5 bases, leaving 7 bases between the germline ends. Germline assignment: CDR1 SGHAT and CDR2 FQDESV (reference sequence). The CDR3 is CASSLDRQDTQYF. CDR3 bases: TGTGCCAGCAGCTTAGACCGGCAAGATACGCAGTATTTT.

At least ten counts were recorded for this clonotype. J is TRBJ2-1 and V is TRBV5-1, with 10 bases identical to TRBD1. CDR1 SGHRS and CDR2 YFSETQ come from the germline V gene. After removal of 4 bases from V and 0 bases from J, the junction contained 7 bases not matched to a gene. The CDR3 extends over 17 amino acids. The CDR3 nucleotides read TGCGCCAGCAGCCCGCGGACAGGGGGAGGCTCCTACAATGAGCAGTTCTTC. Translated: CASSPRTGGGSYNEQFF.

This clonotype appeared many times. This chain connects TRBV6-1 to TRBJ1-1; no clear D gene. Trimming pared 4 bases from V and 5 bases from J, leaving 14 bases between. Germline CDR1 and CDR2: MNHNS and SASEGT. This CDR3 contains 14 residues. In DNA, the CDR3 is TGTGCCAGCAGTGCTGAGGGAGTGTGGACTGAAGCTTTCTTT. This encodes CASSAEGVWTEAFF.

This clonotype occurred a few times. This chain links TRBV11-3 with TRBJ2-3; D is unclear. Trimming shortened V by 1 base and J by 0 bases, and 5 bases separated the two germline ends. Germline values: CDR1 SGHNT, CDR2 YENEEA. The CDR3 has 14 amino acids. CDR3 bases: TGTGCCAGCAGCTTAGGGAGCAGCACAGATACGCAGTATTTT. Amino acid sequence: CASSLGSSTDTQYF.

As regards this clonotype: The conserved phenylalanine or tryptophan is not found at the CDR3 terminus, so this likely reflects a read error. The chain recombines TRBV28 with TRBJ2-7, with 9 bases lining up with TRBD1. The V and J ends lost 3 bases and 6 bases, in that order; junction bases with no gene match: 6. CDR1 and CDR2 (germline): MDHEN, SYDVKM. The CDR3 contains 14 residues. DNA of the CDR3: TGTGCCAGCAGTTTTGGGACAGGGCCAATCGAGCAGTACTCC. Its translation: CASSFGTGPIEQYS.

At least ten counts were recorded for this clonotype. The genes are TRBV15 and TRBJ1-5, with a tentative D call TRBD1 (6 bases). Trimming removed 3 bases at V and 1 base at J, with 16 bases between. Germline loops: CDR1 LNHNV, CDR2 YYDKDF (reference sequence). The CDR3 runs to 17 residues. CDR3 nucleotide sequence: TGTGCCACCAGCAGGGACGGCAGGGGAAGGAGCAATCAGCCCCAGCATTTT. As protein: CATSRDGRGRSNQPQHF.

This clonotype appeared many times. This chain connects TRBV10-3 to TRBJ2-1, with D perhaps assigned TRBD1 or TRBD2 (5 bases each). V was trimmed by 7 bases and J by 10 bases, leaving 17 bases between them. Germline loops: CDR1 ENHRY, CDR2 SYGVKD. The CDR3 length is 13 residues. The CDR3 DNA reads TGTGCCATCACCTCGGACTCAGAGGGGGAGCAGTTCTTC. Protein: CAITSDSEGEQFF.

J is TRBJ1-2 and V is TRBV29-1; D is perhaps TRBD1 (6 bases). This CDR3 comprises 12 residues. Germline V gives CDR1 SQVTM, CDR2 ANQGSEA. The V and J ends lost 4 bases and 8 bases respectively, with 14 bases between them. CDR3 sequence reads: CSVGGRLEGYTF. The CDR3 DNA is TGCAGCGTTGGGGGGCGGCTGGAAGGCTACACCTTC.

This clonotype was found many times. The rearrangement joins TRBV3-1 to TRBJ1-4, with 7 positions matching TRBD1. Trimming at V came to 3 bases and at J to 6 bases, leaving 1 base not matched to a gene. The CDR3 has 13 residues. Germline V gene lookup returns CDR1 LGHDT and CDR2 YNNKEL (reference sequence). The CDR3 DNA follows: TGTGCCAGCAGCCACAGGGGGGATGAAAAACTGTTTTTT. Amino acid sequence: CASSHRGDEKLFF.

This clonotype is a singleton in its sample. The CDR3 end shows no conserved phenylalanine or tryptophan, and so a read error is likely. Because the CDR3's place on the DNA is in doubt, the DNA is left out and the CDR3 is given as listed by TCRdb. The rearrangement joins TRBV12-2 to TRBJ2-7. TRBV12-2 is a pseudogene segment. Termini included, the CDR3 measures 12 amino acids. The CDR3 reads CASRLATHEQYY.

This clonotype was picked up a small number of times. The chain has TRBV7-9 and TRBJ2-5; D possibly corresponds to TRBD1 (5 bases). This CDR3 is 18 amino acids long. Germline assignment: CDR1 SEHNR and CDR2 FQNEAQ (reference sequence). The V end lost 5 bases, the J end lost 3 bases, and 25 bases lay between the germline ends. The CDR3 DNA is TGTGCCAGCAGCCCCTCAATGGGGCTGATAACCGATGAAGAGACCCAGTACTTC. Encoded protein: CASSPSMGLITDEETQYF.

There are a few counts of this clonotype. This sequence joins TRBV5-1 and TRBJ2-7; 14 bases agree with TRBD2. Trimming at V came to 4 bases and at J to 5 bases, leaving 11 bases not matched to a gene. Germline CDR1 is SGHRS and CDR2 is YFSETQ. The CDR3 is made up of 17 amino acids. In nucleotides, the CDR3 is TGCGCCAGCAGCAGTCTAGTGTCGGGACTAGCGGGGGACGAGCAGTACTTC. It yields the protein CASSSLVSGLAGDEQYF.

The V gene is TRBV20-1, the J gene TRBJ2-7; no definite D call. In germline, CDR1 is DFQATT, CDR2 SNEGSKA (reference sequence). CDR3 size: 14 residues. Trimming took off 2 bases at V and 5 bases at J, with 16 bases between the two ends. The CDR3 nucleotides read TGCAGTGCTAGAACCTCGTTCCAGATCAACGAGCAGTACTTC. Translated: CSARTSFQINEQYF.

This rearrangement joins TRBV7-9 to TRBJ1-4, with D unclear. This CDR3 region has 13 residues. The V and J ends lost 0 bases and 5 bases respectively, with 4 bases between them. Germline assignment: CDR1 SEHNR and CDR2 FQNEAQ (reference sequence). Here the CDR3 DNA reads TGTGCCAGCAGCTTAGCGGCGAATGAAAAACTGTTTTTT. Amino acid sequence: CASSLAANEKLFF. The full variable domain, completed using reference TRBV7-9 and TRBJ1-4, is DTGVSQNPRHKITKRGQNVTFRCDPISEHNRLYWYRQTLGQGPEFLTYFQNEAQLEKSRLLSDRFSAERPKGSFSTLEIQRTEQGDSAMYLCASSLAANEKLFFGSGTQLSVL.

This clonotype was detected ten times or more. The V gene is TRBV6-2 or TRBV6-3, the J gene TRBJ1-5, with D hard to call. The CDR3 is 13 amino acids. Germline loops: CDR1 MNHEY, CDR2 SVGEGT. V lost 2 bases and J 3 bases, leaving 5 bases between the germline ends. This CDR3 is CASSYEANQPQHF. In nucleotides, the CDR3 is TGTGCCAGCAGTTACGAGGCCAATCAGCCCCAGCATTTT.

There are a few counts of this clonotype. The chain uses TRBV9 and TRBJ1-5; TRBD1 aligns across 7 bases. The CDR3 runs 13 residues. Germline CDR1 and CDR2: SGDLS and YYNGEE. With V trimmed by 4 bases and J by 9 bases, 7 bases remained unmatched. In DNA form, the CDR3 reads TGTGCCAGCAGCAGGGGGCCCGAACGGCCCCAGCATTTT. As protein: CASSRGPERPQHF. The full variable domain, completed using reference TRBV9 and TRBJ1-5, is DSGVTQTPKHLITATGQRVTLRCSPRSGDLSVYWYQQSLDQGLQFLIQYYNGEERAKGNILERFSAQQFPDLHSELNLSSLELGDSALYFCASSRGPERPQHFGDGTRLSIL.

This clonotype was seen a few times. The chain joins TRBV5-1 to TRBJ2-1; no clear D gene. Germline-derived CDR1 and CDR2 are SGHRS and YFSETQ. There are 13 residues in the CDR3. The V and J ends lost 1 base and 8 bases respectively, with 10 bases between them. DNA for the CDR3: TGCGCCAGCAGCTTGTACTCCCCCCATGAGCAGTTCTTC. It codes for CASSLYSPHEQFF.

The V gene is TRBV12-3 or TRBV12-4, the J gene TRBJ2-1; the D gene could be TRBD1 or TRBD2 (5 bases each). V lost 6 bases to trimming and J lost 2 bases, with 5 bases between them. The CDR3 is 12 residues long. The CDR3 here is CASRGPYNEQFF. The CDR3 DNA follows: TGTGCCAGCAGGGGACCCTACAATGAGCAGTTCTTC.